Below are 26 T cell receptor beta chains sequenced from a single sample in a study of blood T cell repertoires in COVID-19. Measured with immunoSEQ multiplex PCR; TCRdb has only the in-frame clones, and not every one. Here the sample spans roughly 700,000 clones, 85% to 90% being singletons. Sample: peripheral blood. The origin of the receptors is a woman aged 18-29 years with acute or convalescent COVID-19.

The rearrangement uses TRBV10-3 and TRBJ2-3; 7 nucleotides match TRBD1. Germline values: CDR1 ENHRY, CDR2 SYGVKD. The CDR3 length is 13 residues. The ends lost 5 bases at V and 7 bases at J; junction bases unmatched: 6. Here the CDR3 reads CAISQLQGNTQYF. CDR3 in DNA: TGTGCCATCAGTCAATTACAGGGGAATACGCAGTATTTT.

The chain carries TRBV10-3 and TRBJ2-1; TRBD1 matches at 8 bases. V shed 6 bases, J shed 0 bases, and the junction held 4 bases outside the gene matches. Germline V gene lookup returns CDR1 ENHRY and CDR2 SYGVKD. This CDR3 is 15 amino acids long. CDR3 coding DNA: TGTGCCATCAGCCCGGGACAGGTCTCCTACAATGAGCAGTTCTTC. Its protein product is CAISPGQVSYNEQFF.

The CDR3 sequence: CATSDPKQGLNSPLHF. CDR3 in DNA: TGTGCCACCAGTGACCCTAAACAGGGGCTTAATTCACCCCTCCACTTT. The rearrangement joins TRBV24-1 to TRBJ1-6; 7 nucleotides align to TRBD1. Trimming took 4 bases from V and 6 from J; bases not matched to a gene: 8. The V gene's germline CDR1 is KGHDR and CDR2 SFDVKD. The CDR3 is made up of 16 amino acids.

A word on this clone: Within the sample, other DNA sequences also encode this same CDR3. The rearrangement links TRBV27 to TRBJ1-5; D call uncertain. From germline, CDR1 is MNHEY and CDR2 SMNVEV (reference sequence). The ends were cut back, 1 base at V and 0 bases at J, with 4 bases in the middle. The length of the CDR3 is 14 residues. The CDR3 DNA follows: TGTGCCAGCAGTTTATTAAATAGCAATCAGCCCCAGCATTTT. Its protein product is CASSLLNSNQPQHF.

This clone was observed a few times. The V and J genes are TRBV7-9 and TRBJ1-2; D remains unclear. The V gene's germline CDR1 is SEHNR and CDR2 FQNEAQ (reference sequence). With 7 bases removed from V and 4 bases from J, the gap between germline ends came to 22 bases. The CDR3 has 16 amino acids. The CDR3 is CASTRGWQPNPYGYTF. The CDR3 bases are TGTGCCAGCACCCGAGGGTGGCAGCCAAACCCCTATGGCTACACCTTC.

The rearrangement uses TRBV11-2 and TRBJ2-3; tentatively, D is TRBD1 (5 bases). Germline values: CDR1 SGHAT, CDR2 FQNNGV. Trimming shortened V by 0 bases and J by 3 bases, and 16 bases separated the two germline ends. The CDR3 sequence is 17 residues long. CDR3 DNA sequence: TGTGCCAGCAGCTTAGATGTCCCGGTTAGGGGAACAGATACGCAGTATTTT. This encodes CASSLDVPVRGTDTQYF.

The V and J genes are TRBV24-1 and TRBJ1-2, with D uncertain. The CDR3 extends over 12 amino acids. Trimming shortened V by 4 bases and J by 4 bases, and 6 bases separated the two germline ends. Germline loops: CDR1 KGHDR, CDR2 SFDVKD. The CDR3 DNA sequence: TGTGCCACCAGTGAACCGGGCTATGGCTACACCTTC. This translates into CATSEPGYGYTF.

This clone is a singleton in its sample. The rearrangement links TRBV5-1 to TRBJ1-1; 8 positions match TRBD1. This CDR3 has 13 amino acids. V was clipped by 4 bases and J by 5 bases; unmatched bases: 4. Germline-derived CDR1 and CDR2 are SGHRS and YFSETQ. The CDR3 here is CASSPGGWTEAFF. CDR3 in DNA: TGCGCCAGCAGCCCAGGGGGCTGGACTGAAGCTTTCTTT.

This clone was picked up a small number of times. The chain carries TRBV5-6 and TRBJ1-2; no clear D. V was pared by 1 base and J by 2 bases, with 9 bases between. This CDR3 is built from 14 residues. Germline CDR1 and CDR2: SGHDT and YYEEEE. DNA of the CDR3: TGTGCCAGCAGCTTGTTCGCCGGGAACTATGGCTACACCTTC. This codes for CASSLFAGNYGYTF.

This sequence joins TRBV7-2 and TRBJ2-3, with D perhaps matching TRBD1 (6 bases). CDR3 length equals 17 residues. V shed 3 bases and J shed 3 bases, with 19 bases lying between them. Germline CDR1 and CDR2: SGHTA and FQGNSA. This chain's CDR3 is CASSLRYRQVGTDTQYF. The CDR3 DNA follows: TGTGCCAGCAGCTTGAGATATCGACAGGTGGGAACAGATACGCAGTATTTT.

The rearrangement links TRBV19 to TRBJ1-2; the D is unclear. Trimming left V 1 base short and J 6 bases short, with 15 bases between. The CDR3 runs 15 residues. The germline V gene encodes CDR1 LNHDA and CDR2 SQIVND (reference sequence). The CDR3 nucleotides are TGTGCCAGTAGTATAGTTGGGGTCCCGCGGGATGGCTACACCTTC. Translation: CASSIVGVPRDGYTF. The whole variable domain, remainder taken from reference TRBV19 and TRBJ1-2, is DGGITQSPKYLFRKEGQNVTLSCEQNLNHDAMYWYRQDPGQGLRLIYYSQIVNDFQKGDIAEGYSVSREKKESFPLTVTSAQKNPTAFYLCASSIVGVPRDGYTFGSGTRLTVV.

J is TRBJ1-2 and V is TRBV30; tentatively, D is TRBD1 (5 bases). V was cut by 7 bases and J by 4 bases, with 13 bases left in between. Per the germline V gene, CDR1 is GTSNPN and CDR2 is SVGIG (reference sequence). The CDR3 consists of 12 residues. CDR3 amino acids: CALTGPSYGYTF. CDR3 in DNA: TGTGCCTTAACAGGCCCGAGCTATGGCTACACCTTC.

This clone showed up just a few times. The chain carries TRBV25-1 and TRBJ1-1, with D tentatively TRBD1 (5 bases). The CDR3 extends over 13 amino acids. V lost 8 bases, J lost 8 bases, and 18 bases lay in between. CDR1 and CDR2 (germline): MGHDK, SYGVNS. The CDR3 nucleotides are TGTGCCAGCTCTCCCCGGGGGACCCCAGAAGCTTTCTTT. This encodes CASSPRGTPEAFF.

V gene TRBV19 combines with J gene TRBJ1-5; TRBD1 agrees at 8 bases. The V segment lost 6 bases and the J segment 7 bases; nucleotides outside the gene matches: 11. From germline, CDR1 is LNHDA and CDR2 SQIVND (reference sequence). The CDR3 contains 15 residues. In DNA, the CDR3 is TGTGCCAGTAGACCGACAGGGGCGATTTTACAGCCCCAGCATTTT. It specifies CASRPTGAILQPQHF.

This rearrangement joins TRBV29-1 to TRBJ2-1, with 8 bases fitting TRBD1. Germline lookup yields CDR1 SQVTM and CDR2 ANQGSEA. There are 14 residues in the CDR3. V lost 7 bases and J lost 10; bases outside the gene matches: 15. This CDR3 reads CSETTGAPHAEQFF. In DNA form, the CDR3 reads TGCAGCGAGACGACAGGGGCCCCCCACGCGGAGCAGTTCTTC.

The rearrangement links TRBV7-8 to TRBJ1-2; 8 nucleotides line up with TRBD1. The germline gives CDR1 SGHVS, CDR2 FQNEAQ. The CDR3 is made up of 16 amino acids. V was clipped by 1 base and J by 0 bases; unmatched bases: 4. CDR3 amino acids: CASSLGGQVTNYGYTF. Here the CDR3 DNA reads TGTGCCAGCAGCTTAGGGGGACAGGTTACTAACTATGGCTACACCTTC.

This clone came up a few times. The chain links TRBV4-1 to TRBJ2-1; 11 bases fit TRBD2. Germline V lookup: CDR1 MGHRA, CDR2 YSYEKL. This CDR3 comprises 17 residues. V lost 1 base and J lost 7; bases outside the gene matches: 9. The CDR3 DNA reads TGCGCCAGCAGCCAAGGGGTAGCGGGGGGGCAGAAGAATGAGCAGTTCTTC. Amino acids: CASSQGVAGGQKNEQFF.

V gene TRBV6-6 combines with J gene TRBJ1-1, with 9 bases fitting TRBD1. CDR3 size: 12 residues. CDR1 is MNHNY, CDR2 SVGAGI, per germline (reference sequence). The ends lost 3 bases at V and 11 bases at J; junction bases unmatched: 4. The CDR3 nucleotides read TGTGCCAGCAGTTATACACAGGGGGCTGCTTTCTTT. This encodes CASSYTQGAAFF.

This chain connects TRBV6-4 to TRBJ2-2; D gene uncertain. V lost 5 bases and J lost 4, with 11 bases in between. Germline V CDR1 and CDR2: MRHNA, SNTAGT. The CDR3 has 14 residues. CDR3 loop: CASSRGTGTGELFF. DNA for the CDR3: TGTGCCAGCAGTCGTGGAACGGGCACCGGGGAGCTGTTTTTT.

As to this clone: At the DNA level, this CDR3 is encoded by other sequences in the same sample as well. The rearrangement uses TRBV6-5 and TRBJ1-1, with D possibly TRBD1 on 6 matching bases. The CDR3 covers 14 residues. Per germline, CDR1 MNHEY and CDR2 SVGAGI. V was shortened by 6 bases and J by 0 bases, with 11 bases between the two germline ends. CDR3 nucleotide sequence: TGTGCCAGCAGACCGACAGGATTGAACACTGAAGCTTTCTTT. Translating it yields CASRPTGLNTEAFF.

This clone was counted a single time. The CDR3 protein is CASSIRGQPQHF. The CDR3 DNA reads as TGTGCCAGTAGTATCCGAGGTCAGCCCCAGCATTTT. J is TRBJ1-5 and V is TRBV19, with unresolved D. With 3 bases removed from V and 6 bases from J, the gap between germline ends came to 6 bases. The CDR3 has 12 residues. Germline V gene sequence: CDR1 LNHDA, CDR2 SQIVND (reference sequence).

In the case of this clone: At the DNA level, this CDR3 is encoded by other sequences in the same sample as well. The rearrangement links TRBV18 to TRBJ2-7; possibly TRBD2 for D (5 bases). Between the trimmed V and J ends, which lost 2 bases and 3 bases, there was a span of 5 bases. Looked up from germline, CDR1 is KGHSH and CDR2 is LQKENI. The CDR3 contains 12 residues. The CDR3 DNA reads TGTGCCAGCTCACCAGGAGGCTACGAGCAGTACTTC. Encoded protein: CASSPGGYEQYF.

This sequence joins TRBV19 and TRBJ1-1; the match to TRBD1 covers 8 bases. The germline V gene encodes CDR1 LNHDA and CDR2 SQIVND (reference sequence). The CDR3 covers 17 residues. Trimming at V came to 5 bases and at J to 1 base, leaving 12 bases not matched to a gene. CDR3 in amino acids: CASSPGGRGRGNTEAFF. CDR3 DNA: TGTGCCAGTAGTCCCGGGGGCAGGGGGCGTGGGAACACTGAAGCTTTCTTT.

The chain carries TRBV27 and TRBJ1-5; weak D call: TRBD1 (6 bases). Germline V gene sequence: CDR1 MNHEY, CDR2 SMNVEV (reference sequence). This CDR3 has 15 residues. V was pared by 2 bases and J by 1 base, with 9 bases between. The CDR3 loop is CASSLAGGSNQPQHF. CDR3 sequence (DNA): TGTGCCAGCAGTTTAGCGGGGGGCAGCAATCAGCCCCAGCATTTT.

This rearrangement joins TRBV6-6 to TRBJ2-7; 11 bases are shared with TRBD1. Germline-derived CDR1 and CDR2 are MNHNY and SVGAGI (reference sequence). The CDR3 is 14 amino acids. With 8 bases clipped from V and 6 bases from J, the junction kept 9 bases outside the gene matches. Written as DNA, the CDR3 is TGTGCCAGCTTCCGGGACAGGGGGGTCCTCGAGCAGTACTTC. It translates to CASFRDRGVLEQYF.

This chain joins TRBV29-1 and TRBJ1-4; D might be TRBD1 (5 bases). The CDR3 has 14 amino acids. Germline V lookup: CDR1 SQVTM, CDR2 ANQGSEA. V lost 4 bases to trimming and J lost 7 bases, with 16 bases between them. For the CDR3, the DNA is TGCAGCGTTGCGGTCAGGCAGGGCAGTGAAAAACTGTTTTTT. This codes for CSVAVRQGSEKLFF.